The T cell receptor beta chain described here comes from a study of OX40 agonist ivuxolimab in advanced cancers. Repertoires were generated with immunoSEQ multiplex PCR, while TCRdb's copy carries only in-frame clones and drops some. The sample includes around 60,000 clones, about 90% seen only once; the top ten take roughly 17%. This material consisted of CD4+ or CD8+ T cells sorted from blood, taken in a trial of the OX40 agonist ivuxolimab. This TCR came from an adult with an advanced solid tumor such as melanoma, head and neck, liver or kidney cancer.

CDR3 region: CASSGRASGANVLTF. Here the CDR3 DNA reads TGTGCCAGCAGCGGAAGGGCCTCTGGGGCCAACGTCCTGACTTTC. The chain couples TRBV7-9 to TRBJ2-6; D is unclear. This CDR3 is built from 15 residues. The germline gives CDR1 SEHNR, CDR2 FQNEAQ (reference sequence). The V and J ends lost 5 bases and 0 bases respectively, with 8 bases between them.